Each of the 20 T cell receptor beta chains below was sequenced from the same sample in a study of T-cell memory formation after mild COVID-19. TCRdb re-derived calls from the 5' RACE reads in MiXCR, one entry per CDR3 protein. The sample holds approximately 100,000 distinct CDR3 sequences, around a quarter seen once. The specimen sequenced was PBMCs or a T cell subset sorted from them (not recorded which). These receptors came from a man between 18 and 29 years old who had mild COVID-19 (a few samples of this study predate the infection). Cell type and time point are not known.

V and J are TRBV4-1 and TRBJ1-5, with 7 bases aligning to TRBD1. The V and J ends lost 3 bases and 8 bases, in that order; junction bases with no gene match: 7. Germline V lookup: CDR1 MGHRA, CDR2 YSYEKL. The CDR3 runs 14 residues. The CDR3 loop reads CASSQGQLSEPQHF. For the CDR3, the DNA is TGCGCCAGCAGCCAGGGACAGTTATCAGAGCCCCAGCATTTT.

This clonotype was picked up many times. The J gene is TRBJ2-1, the V gene TRBV21-1; the listed D gene, TRBD2, was not tested against the DNA. TRBV21-1 is reported as a pseudogene. The CDR3 has 14 residues. The CDR3 here is CASSPRQGGNEQFF. CDR3 DNA: TGTGCCAGCAGCCCCCGGCAGGGCGGCAATGAGCAGTTCTTC.

This chain joins TRBV5-1 and TRBJ2-1; TRBD2 might be the D (6 bases). V gave up 5 bases and J gave up 9 bases, with 15 bases separating them. The CDR3 consists of 13 residues. In germline, CDR1 is SGHRS, CDR2 YFSETQ. CDR3 in DNA: TGCGCCAGCAGAACGGGAGAGCGGTCTGAGCAGTTCTTC. Residues: CASRTGERSEQFF.

This clonotype has more than one count but fewer than ten. The J gene is TRBJ2-7, the V gene TRBV11-2; D ambiguous. CDR1 and CDR2 (germline): SGHAT, FQNNGV. Trimming left V 5 bases short and J 0 bases short, with 11 bases between. The length of the CDR3 is 14 residues. This CDR3 is CASSPGRSSYEQYF. DNA for the CDR3: TGTGCCAGCAGCCCCGGACGGAGCTCCTACGAGCAGTACTTC.

The chain joins TRBV27 to TRBJ2-4; TRBD1 is a possible D gene (5 bases). Germline CDR1 and CDR2: MNHEY and SMNVEV (reference sequence). CDR3 length: 13 amino acids. The V and J ends lost 1 base and 8 bases respectively, with 9 bases between them. This CDR3 is CASSLWQGDIQYF. The CDR3 DNA sequence: TGTGCCAGCAGTTTATGGCAGGGTGACATTCAGTACTTC.

This clonotype was detected only once. This sequence joins TRBV19 and TRBJ1-4, with TRBD1 identical over 8 bases. Germline CDR1 LNHDA, CDR2 SQIVND (reference sequence). Trimming at V came to 7 bases and at J to 6 bases, leaving 7 bases not matched to a gene. CDR3 length equals 14 residues. CDR3 nucleotide sequence: TGTGCCAGTACCCGGACAGGGATCGATGAAAAACTGTTTTTT. Translating gives CASTRTGIDEKLFF.

This clonotype was detected a few times. The chain combines TRBV7-8 with TRBJ1-5; D unclear. V was clipped by 5 bases and J by 4 bases, with 6 bases between them. Looked up from germline, CDR1 is SGHVS and CDR2 is FQNEAQ. The CDR3 is made up of 12 amino acids. This chain's CDR3 is CASSALNQPQHF. For the CDR3, the DNA is TGTGCCAGCAGCGCCCTAAATCAGCCCCAGCATTTT.

This sequence joins TRBV7-9 and TRBJ2-5, with D perhaps matching TRBD1 or TRBD2 (5 bases each). Germline values: CDR1 SEHNR, CDR2 FQNEAQ (reference sequence). Deletions cut 2 bases from V and 5 bases from J, with 18 bases between. The CDR3 runs to 16 residues. CDR3 sequence: CASSLLRGVLGETQYF. The CDR3 coding sequence is TGTGCCAGCAGCTTATTGAGAGGGGTCTTGGGTGAGACCCAGTACTTC. Looking up the rest from reference TRBV7-9 and TRBJ2-5 gives the full variable domain: DTGVSQNPRHKITKRGQNVTFRCDPISEHNRLYWYRQTLGQGPEFLTYFQNEAQLEKSRLLSDRFSAERPKGSFSTLEIQRTEQGDSAMYLCASSLLRGVLGETQYFGPGTRLLVL.

This clonotype was observed a handful of times. The chain couples TRBV6-2 or TRBV6-3 to TRBJ1-2; D ambiguous. Germline lookup yields CDR1 MNHEY and CDR2 SVGEGT. CDR3 length equals 15 residues. The ends were cut back, 2 bases at V and 5 bases at J, with 15 bases in the middle. The CDR3 loop reads CASSYVGRREYGYTF. CDR3 DNA sequence: TGTGCCAGCAGTTACGTCGGCAGGAGAGAATATGGCTACACCTTC.

This clonotype was observed a handful of times. The chain links TRBV4-1 to TRBJ2-3; 7 bases map to TRBD2. The CDR3 has 13 amino acids. V trimming: 4 bases; J trimming: 4 bases; junction bases outside the gene matches: 2. CDR1 and CDR2 from the germline V gene are MGHRA and YSYEKL. CDR3 bases: TGCGCCAGCAGCCTACGGGGGGCAGATACGCAGTATTTT. Translating gives CASSLRGADTQYF.

The J gene is TRBJ2-1, the V gene TRBV12-3 or TRBV12-4, with 10 bases identical to TRBD1. V dropped 8 bases and J dropped 7; count of bases not matched to a gene: 5. This CDR3 is built from 13 residues. CDR3 nucleotide sequence: TGTGCCAGCTCCAGGGGACAGGGGAATGAGCAGTTCTTC. Protein sequence: CASSRGQGNEQFF.

The chain has TRBV6-5 and TRBJ1-2; 7 bases are a match to TRBD1. The CDR3 length is 15 residues. J gave up 3 bases and V 2 bases, and 6 bases lay outside the gene matches. Germline CDR1 and CDR2: MNHEY and SVGAGI. The CDR3 reads CASSYQGGHDYGYTF. CDR3 coding DNA: TGTGCCAGCAGTTACCAGGGGGGGCACGACTATGGCTACACCTTC.

V is TRBV4-2 and J is TRBJ2-3, with D perhaps matching TRBD1 or TRBD2 (6 bases each). V lost 0 bases and J lost 5, with 12 bases in between. This CDR3 is built from 15 residues. Germline CDR1 reads LGHNA; CDR2 reads YNFKEQ. This CDR3 is CASSQEGGLGDTQYF. The CDR3 DNA is TGTGCCAGCAGCCAAGAGGGGGGCTTGGGAGATACGCAGTATTTT.

This chain connects TRBV20-1 to TRBJ2-7, with D uncertain. Trimming removed 5 bases from V and 0 bases from J, with 17 bases in between. Germline CDR1 is DFQATT and CDR2 is SNEGSKA (reference sequence). The CDR3 is made up of 15 amino acids. The CDR3 DNA is TGCAGTGCTGCCCCCCGAATGATAAGCTCCTACGAGCAGTACTTC. This translates into CSAAPRMISSYEQYF.

This chain uses TRBV7-9 with TRBJ2-5; possibly TRBD1 or TRBD2 for D (5 bases each). This CDR3 spans 14 amino acids. Germline values: CDR1 SEHNR, CDR2 FQNEAQ (reference sequence). Trimming removed 1 base from V and 5 bases from J, with 11 bases in between. CDR3 loop: CASSLVGGSETQYF. The CDR3 DNA follows: TGTGCCAGCAGCTTAGTTGGGGGATCGGAGACCCAGTACTTC.

A few counts support this clonotype. The chain has TRBV7-3 and TRBJ2-5; the match to TRBD2 covers 11 bases. There are 16 residues in the CDR3. CDR1 SGHTA and CDR2 FQGTGA come from the germline V gene. J lost 5 bases, V lost 5 bases, and 10 bases had no gene match. The CDR3 nucleotides read TGTGCCAGCAGCCCCGGACTAGCGGGTGCTAGGGAGACCCAGTACTTC. It encodes CASSPGLAGARETQYF. Full variable domain (outside the CDR3, taken from reference TRBV7-3 and TRBJ2-5): GAGVSQTPSNKVTEKGKYVELRCDPISGHTALYWYRQSLGQGPEFLIYFQGTGAADDSGLPNDRFFAVRPEGSVSTLKIQRTERGDSAVYLCASSPGLAGARETQYFGPGTRLLVL.

This clonotype showed up just a few times. The genes are TRBV12-3 or TRBV12-4 and TRBJ1-2, with 7 positions matching TRBD1. CDR3 length equals 12 residues. The V gene end was trimmed by 6 bases and the J gene end by 7 bases; junction bases not matched to a gene: 5. The CDR3 region has the DNA TGTGCCAGCAGAACAGGGGTGGGTGGCTACACCTTC. Translated: CASRTGVGGYTF.

This clonotype was seen a few times. The chain is built from TRBV30 and TRBJ2-1; D unclear. Germline V lookup: CDR1 GTSNPN, CDR2 SVGIG (reference sequence). The CDR3 is 8 amino acids. V was pared by 5 bases and J by 10 bases, with 3 bases between. The CDR3 is CAWGEQFF. In DNA form, the CDR3 reads TGTGCCTGGGGGGAGCAGTTCTTC.

This clonotype was observed a handful of times. The chain combines TRBV20-1 with TRBJ1-1; no definite D call. This CDR3 is 13 amino acids long. From germline, CDR1 is DFQATT and CDR2 SNEGSKA (reference sequence). The V gene lost 2 bases and the J gene lost 6 bases, with 13 bases spanning the gap. The CDR3 nucleotides read TGCAGTGCTAGAACCTTCGATCCCCCTGAAGCTTTCTTT. Its protein product is CSARTFDPPEAFF.

The gene calls are TRBV5-1 and TRBJ2-4, with 7 bases aligning to TRBD2. CDR3 length equals 15 residues. J lost 3 bases, V lost 4 bases, and 7 bases had no gene match. Looked up from germline, CDR1 is SGHRS and CDR2 is YFSETQ. Written as DNA, the CDR3 is TGCGCCAGCAGCAGAGAAGCGGGAATCAAAAACATTCAGTACTTC. It codes for CASSREAGIKNIQYF.